This T cell receptor beta chain came from a study of blood T cell repertoires in COVID-19. Study context: The United States, Italy and Spain provided the acute and convalescent COVID-19 samples. PBMCs, B-cell-depleted T cells, or T cells provided the cDNA or gDNA that made up the material.

The CDR3 has 15 amino acids. Germline V CDR1 and CDR2: GTSNPN, SVGIG (reference sequence). V was shortened by 2 bases and J by 5 bases, with 16 bases between the two germline ends. Original processing methods: Reference gene primer amplification gave nucleated cell count estimates. The method was immunoSEQ multiplex PCR; TCRdb's version includes in-frame clones alone and lacks a portion of them. From that table come the V and J calls and clone size; the DNA was used to work out D and trimming. The sample has about 6,700 clones; around 90% are singletons. What was sequenced was peripheral blood. V is TRBV30 and J is TRBJ2-1; the D gene is possibly TRBD2 (6 bases). The TCR originated in a human donor in a cohort sampled during active COVID-19. DNA for the CDR3: TGTGCCTGGAGTACTGGGGCTAGCGCACACAATGAGCAGTTCTTC. Amino acid sequence: CAWSTGASAHNEQFF. Using reference TRBV30 and TRBJ2-1 for the parts outside the CDR3, the full variable domain is SQTIHQWPATLVQPVGSPLSLECTVEGTSNPNLYWYRQAAGRGLQLLFYSVGIGQISSEVPQNLSASRPQDRQFILSSKKLLLSDSGFYLCAWSTGASAHNEQFFGPGTRLTVL.